This T cell receptor beta chain derives from a study of radiation and T cells in renal cell carcinoma. Only in-frame clones appear in the TCRdb table, and some are missing; sequencing was by immunoSEQ multiplex PCR. Counted here are about 170,000 clones, about 87% occurring once; the ten biggest clones make up around 10%. Trimming removed 4 bases from V and 2 bases from J; junction bases left unmatched: 4. CDR3 size: 15 residues. Germline V gene lookup returns CDR1 SGDLS and CDR2 YYNGEE. Described time point: blood 4 weeks post-SBRT, at nephrectomy. Noted treatment: 15 Gy SBRT to primary tumor, nephrectomy 4 weeks later.

The chain carries TRBV9 and TRBJ2-1, with 9 bases lining up with TRBD1. The sequencing here drew on blood, taken from a patient whose treatment included radiotherapy and nephrectomy. This sequence was found in a woman aged 45-65 years with renal cell carcinoma. The CDR3 sequence: CASSPRQGAYNEQFF. The CDR3 DNA follows: TGTGCCAGCAGCCCACGACAGGGGGCCTACAATGAGCAGTTCTTC. Full variable domain (outside the CDR3, taken from reference TRBV9 and TRBJ2-1): DSGVTQTPKHLITATGQRVTLRCSPRSGDLSVYWYQQSLDQGLQFLIQYYNGEERAKGNILERFSAQQFPDLHSELNLSSLELGDSALYFCASSPRQGAYNEQFFGPGTRLTVL.